This TCR beta chain stems from a study of cytomegalovirus exposure and HLA in healthy donors. Germline CDR1 reads KGHSH; CDR2 reads LQKENI. V lost 5 bases to trimming and J lost 8 bases; unmatched junction nucleotides: 3. The length of the CDR3 is 14 residues. Here immunoSEQ multiplex PCR was the method, and the copy in TCRdb shows in-frame clones only, minus some. The table lists 100,000 to 120,000 clones, approximately 96% of them singletons. This clonotype originated in a woman between 18 and 30 years old in good health and CMV-seronegative. V gene TRBV18 combines with J gene TRBJ1-6, with 10 bases identical to TRBD1. The sample was PBMCs. This CDR3 is CASSTGTGDSPLHF. The CDR3, as DNA: TGTGCCAGCTCAACCGGGACAGGGGATTCACCCCTCCACTTT.